What follows are 8 T cell receptor beta chains derived from one specimen sequenced in a study of blood T cells in healthy people across ages. Next came a second PCR, run for about 7 to 12 cycles, which used a sample-barcoded 5' primer along with a J-beta primer mix. TCRdb reprocessed the 5' RACE reads via MiXCR and lists one record per CDR3 protein. The sample lists 450,000 to 600,000 distinct CDR3 sequences; roughly a quarter were seen once. These data were likewise used in another study, on T cells of mothers and their children.

Sequenced: blood. Receptors were obtained from a boy between 2 and 10 years old in good health.

There are a few counts of this clonotype. The chain links TRBV29-1 to TRBJ1-4; D unclear. V was clipped by 4 bases and J by 8 bases, with 8 bases between them. The CDR3 runs 11 residues. The germline gives CDR1 SQVTM, CDR2 ANQGSEA. The CDR3 coding sequence is TGCAGCGTTGCCGGGTCAGAAAAACTGTTTTTT. Translating it yields CSVAGSEKLFF.

This chain uses TRBV28 with TRBJ1-3; a weak D match, TRBD1 (5 bases). V was trimmed by 6 bases and J by 11 bases, leaving 14 bases between them. There are 12 residues in the CDR3. In germline, CDR1 is MDHEN, CDR2 SYDVKM. The CDR3: CASRGTGLAIYF. In DNA, the CDR3 is TGTGCCAGCAGGGGTACAGGTTTGGCCATATATTTT.

As to this clonotype: It may be a read error: a sequence one base away is much more abundant. Written as DNA, the CDR3 is TGTGCCACCAGCAGAGATCCAACCAGGGAGCTGTTTTTT. Amino acids: CATSRDPTRELFF. The rearrangement links TRBV15 to TRBJ2-2; no reliable D call. CDR1 LNHNV and CDR2 YYDKDF come from the germline V gene (reference sequence). This CDR3 has 13 amino acids. The V and J ends lost 0 bases and 9 bases respectively, with 8 bases between them.

V is TRBV4-3 and J is TRBJ2-5; 8 bases map to TRBD2. Judging by the DNA end, TRBJ2-7 fits better; the J call may be wrong. Germline lookup yields CDR1 LGHNA and CDR2 YSLEER. CDR3 length: 14 residues. CDR3 residues: CASSEVLAGTEQYF. The CDR3 nucleotides read TGCGCCAGCAGTGAAGTCCTAGCGGGCACCGAGCAGTACTTC.

The V call is TRBV4-1, the J call TRBJ1-4; 9 bases are a match to TRBD1. V lost 1 base to trimming and J lost 6 bases; unmatched junction nucleotides: 3. Germline V gives CDR1 MGHRA, CDR2 YSYEKL. This CDR3 comprises 15 residues. The CDR3 spells CASSQVRDRDEKLFF. In nucleotides, the CDR3 is TGCGCCAGCAGCCAAGTCCGGGACAGGGATGAAAAACTGTTTTTT.

This clonotype appeared a few times. V and J are TRBV15 and TRBJ2-1; 7 bases are shared with TRBD2. Losses at the gene ends were 5 bases for V and 9 bases for J; bases not matched to a gene: 7. The CDR3 totals 13 residues. Germline V gene data show CDR1 as LNHNV and CDR2 as YYDKDF (reference sequence). The CDR3 region is CATSRTRGGEQFF. In DNA form, the CDR3 reads TGTGCCACCAGCCGGACTAGAGGCGGTGAGCAGTTCTTC.

The genes are TRBV6-2 or TRBV6-3 and TRBJ2-1, with 10 positions matching TRBD2. Germline V gives CDR1 MNHEY, CDR2 SVGEGT. The CDR3 loop spans 17 amino acids. After removal of 2 bases from V and 7 bases from J, the junction contained 11 bases not matched to a gene. The CDR3 DNA follows: TGTGCCAGCAGTTACACCCCTAGGAGCGGGAGGGAGAATGAGCAGTTCTTC. Its translation: CASSYTPRSGRENEQFF.

V is TRBV10-3 and J is TRBJ2-3; unclear D gene. Germline V gene lookup returns CDR1 ENHRY and CDR2 SYGVKD. The CDR3 contains 16 residues. Trimming pared 0 bases from V and 0 bases from J, leaving 10 bases between. CDR3 amino acids: CAISESADLSTDTQYF. The CDR3 DNA is TGTGCCATCAGTGAGTCGGCGGACCTCAGCACAGATACGCAGTATTTT.